Presented here are 21 T cell receptor beta chains from one specimen sequenced in a study of Graves' ophthalmopathy and Graves' hyperthyroidism (dated by TCRdb to the late 2010s). Sequencing took place on an Illumina HiSeq 2000. For repertoire sequencing, TCR beta CDR3 regions were amplified from RNA transcripts. HTBI primers and the Qiagen OneStep RT-PCR kit were used in a first-round RT-PCR, which was followed by a second-round multiplex PCR, size selection and purification. TCRdb itself trimmed the public reads at Q25 with fastp, ran MiXCR and retained productive beta chains. Merged by CDR3 protein, the rows form single entries marked with the most common genes and DNA. A total of over a million distinct CDR3 sequences appear in this sample, roughly 35% of them only once. The ten top clones hold approximately 12% of the sample. Sequencing used peripheral blood or thyroid tissue (not recorded which). The receptors were gathered from an adult man with Graves' hyperthyroidism.

This clonotype was counted a few times. The rearrangement uses TRBV6-2 or TRBV6-3 and TRBJ2-2; 8 positions agree with TRBD2. Germline V gives CDR1 MNHEY, CDR2 SVGEGT. The CDR3 length is 16 residues. J gave up 4 bases and V 3 bases, and 7 bases lay outside the gene matches. The CDR3 bases are TGTGCCAGCAGTTATTGGAGCGGGGGCATCACCGGGGAGCTGTTTTTT. Translation: CASSYWSGGITGELFF.

This clonotype was counted many times. The chain carries TRBV14 and TRBJ2-2, with unresolved D. The V end lost 4 bases, the J end lost 7 bases, and 10 bases lay between the germline ends. Germline CDR1 SGHDN, CDR2 FVKESK. The CDR3 totals 13 residues. The CDR3 sequence is CASSRTNFGELFF. Written as DNA, the CDR3 is TGTGCCAGCAGCCGCACAAACTTCGGGGAGCTGTTTTTT.

This chain links TRBV20-1 with TRBJ1-3, with TRBD1 matching over 8 bases. The V segment lost 0 bases and the J segment 2 bases; nucleotides outside the gene matches: 6. The CDR3 loop spans 16 amino acids. Germline V CDR1 and CDR2: DFQATT, SNEGSKA (reference sequence). Written as DNA, the CDR3 is TGCAGTGCTAGAGAATTCGACAGGGGAACTGGAAACACCATATATTTT. It specifies CSAREFDRGTGNTIYF.

This clonotype appeared many times. CDR3 amino acids: CASSITGQGSNQPQHF. The DNA of the CDR3 is TGTGCCAGTAGTATAACTGGACAGGGAAGCAATCAGCCCCAGCATTTT. The V gene is TRBV19, the J gene TRBJ1-5, with TRBD1 matching 8 bases. The CDR3 runs to 16 residues. J lost 1 base, V lost 2 bases, and 4 bases had no gene match. The germline V gene has CDR1 LNHDA and CDR2 SQIVND (reference sequence).

The chain joins TRBV12-3 or TRBV12-4 to TRBJ2-7, with 12 nucleotides matching TRBD2. The CDR3 extends over 14 amino acids. Trimming cost V 3 bases and J 5 bases; bases outside gene matches: 2. The CDR3 protein is CASSFRLAGDEQYF. The CDR3, as DNA: TGTGCCAGCAGTTTTAGACTAGCGGGAGACGAGCAGTACTTC.

This clonotype was found many times. The chain combines TRBV24-1 with TRBJ2-2; D might be TRBD1 (6 bases). V was cut by 3 bases and J by 0 bases, with 10 bases left in between. Germline V gene data show CDR1 as KGHDR and CDR2 as SFDVKD. This CDR3 is 16 amino acids long. This CDR3 reads CATSDPGTSNTGELFF. The CDR3 nucleotides read TGTGCCACCAGTGATCCCGGGACATCGAACACCGGGGAGCTGTTTTTT.

The V gene is TRBV10-3, the J gene TRBJ1-1; no clear D gene. The CDR3 totals 12 residues. The V end was cut by 11 bases, the J end by 4 bases, with 14 bases between. Germline V gene lookup returns CDR1 ENHRY and CDR2 SYGVKD. The CDR3 sequence: CALGRVRTEAFF. The CDR3 region has the DNA TGTGCCCTAGGCCGTGTTCGCACTGAAGCTTTCTTT.

This clonotype was seen many times. CDR3 DNA: TGCGCCAGCAGCCCGGACAGAAGGTCACCTTTCGGGCAGTACTTC. Its protein is CASSPDRRSPFGQYF. The rearrangement uses TRBV4-1 and TRBJ2-7; possible D gene TRBD1, 6 bases. There are 15 residues in the CDR3. From germline, CDR1 is MGHRA and CDR2 YSYEKL. The V end lost 4 bases, the J end lost 9 bases, and 22 bases lay between the germline ends.

Worth noting for this clonotype: A much larger clone sits a single nucleotide away, making a read error possible. The chain couples TRBV6-6 to TRBJ1-2; D perhaps matches TRBD1 (5 bases). The CDR3 spans 14 residues. The ends were cut back, 2 bases at V and 10 bases at J, with 17 bases in the middle. Looked up from germline, CDR1 is MNHNY and CDR2 is SVGAGI (reference sequence). CDR3: CASSYGGAIIDYTF. The CDR3 nucleotides are TGTGCCAGCAGTTACGGCGGGGCGATAATCGACTACACCTTC.

The CDR3 sequence is CASSLGAGDLKLFF. DNA for the CDR3: TGTGCCAGCAGCTTAGGGGCAGGGGATCTCAAACTGTTTTTT. The V gene is TRBV11-2, the J gene TRBJ1-4; D is perhaps TRBD1 (6 bases). The CDR3 loop spans 14 amino acids. With 1 base removed from V and 11 bases from J, the gap between germline ends came to 14 bases. CDR1 is SGHAT, CDR2 FQNNGV, per germline.

The chain's CDR3 is CRAAGQASNQPQHF. Here the CDR3 DNA reads TGCAGAGCTGCGGGACAGGCCAGCAATCAGCCCCAGCATTTT. This sequence joins TRBV20-1 and TRBJ1-5, with TRBD1 identical over 8 bases. Germline CDR1 is DFQATT and CDR2 is SNEGSKA (reference sequence). This CDR3 has 14 residues.

This clonotype was detected many times. J is TRBJ2-7 and V is TRBV29-1; TRBD1 matches at 7 bases. The CDR3 covers 13 residues. J was trimmed by 6 bases and V by 5 bases; bases with no gene match: 10. CDR1 is SQVTM, CDR2 ANQGSEA, per germline. The CDR3 DNA sequence: TGCAGCGTTCTTGACAGGGCCGCGCTCGAGCAGTACTTC. The encoded protein is CSVLDRAALEQYF.

This clonotype has at least ten counts. The chain couples TRBV2 to TRBJ2-7; no clear D gene. Germline V gives CDR1 SNHLY, CDR2 FYNNEI. CDR3 length equals 12 residues. V shed 6 bases and J shed 3 bases, with 9 bases lying between them. In DNA form, the CDR3 reads TGTGCCAGCAGACGTGGCCACTACGAGCAGTACTTC. As protein: CASRRGHYEQYF.

This clonotype was observed once. V gene TRBV9 combines with J gene TRBJ2-5; D uncertain. Germline-derived CDR1 and CDR2 are SGDLS and YYNGEE. Trimming pared 4 bases from V and 11 bases from J, leaving 18 bases between. This CDR3 region has 13 residues. DNA of the CDR3: TGTGCCAGCAGCTTAGACTCCGGGCATACGCAGTACTTC. It specifies CASSLDSGHTQYF.

At least ten counts were recorded for this clonotype. The genes are TRBV5-1 and TRBJ1-2, with TRBD1 as a possible D gene (6 bases). Trimming left V 3 bases short and J 0 bases short, with 12 bases between. The CDR3 length is 15 residues. Germline V gives CDR1 SGHRS, CDR2 YFSETQ. The DNA for the CDR3 is TGCGCCAGCAGCTATCGGGACACAACTAACTATGGCTACACCTTC. Its translation is CASSYRDTTNYGYTF.

Comments on this clonotype: This clone may be a read error of a much larger clone one base away. The rearrangement joins TRBV10-3 to TRBJ1-2, with D maybe TRBD1 (6 bases). This CDR3 is 14 amino acids long. Looked up from germline, CDR1 is ENHRY and CDR2 is SYGVKD. The CDR3 DNA is TGTGCCAGCAGTTCCCCAGGGGTCGGCTATGGCTACACCTTC. Protein product: CASSSPGVGYGYTF.

V usage is TRBV25-1 and J usage is TRBJ2-7; 7 bases are shared with TRBD2. Germline V CDR1 and CDR2: MGHDK, SYGVNS. The CDR3 has 14 amino acids. With 0 bases clipped from V and 3 bases from J, the junction kept 2 bases outside the gene matches. The CDR3 region is CASSEYVAGYEQYF. CDR3 bases: TGTGCCAGCAGTGAATATGTAGCGGGCTACGAGCAGTACTTC.

The V gene is TRBV5-1, the J gene TRBJ1-1, with D maybe TRBD1 (5 bases). CDR3 length: 15 amino acids. With 0 bases removed from V and 5 bases from J, the gap between germline ends came to 14 bases. Germline V gene sequence: CDR1 SGHRS, CDR2 YFSETQ. The CDR3 protein is CASSLAGVEGTEAFF. The DNA of the CDR3 is TGCGCCAGCAGCTTGGCCGGGGTGGAGGGGACTGAAGCTTTCTTT.

This clonotype was counted a few times. The CDR3 DNA reads TGTGCCAGCAGCTTAGCAGGGATCGTCCACGAGCAGTACTTC. This sequence encodes CASSLAGIVHEQYF. The rearrangement joins TRBV7-9 to TRBJ2-7; the D is unclear. This CDR3 contains 14 residues. V was clipped by 0 bases and J by 5 bases, with 11 bases between them. Germline-derived CDR1 and CDR2 are SEHNR and FQNEAQ (reference sequence).

This clonotype showed up just a few times. This rearrangement joins TRBV7-9 to TRBJ1-1; 7 bases align to TRBD1. The CDR3 totals 14 residues. The trim removed 6 bases at V and 10 bases at J, leaving 14 bases unmatched. Germline V lookup: CDR1 SEHNR, CDR2 FQNEAQ (reference sequence). CDR3 protein: CASSSGGNRGRAFF. The CDR3 nucleotides are TGTGCCAGCAGTTCCGGGGGTAACAGGGGTAGAGCTTTCTTT. The full variable domain, with the rest looked up from reference TRBV7-9 and TRBJ1-1, is DTGVSQNPRHKITKRGQNVTFRCDPISEHNRLYWYRQTLGQGPEFLTYFQNEAQLEKSRLLSDRFSAERPKGSFSTLEIQRTEQGDSAMYLCASSSGGNRGRAFFGQGTRLTVV.

The V gene is TRBV12-3 or TRBV12-4, the J gene TRBJ2-2, with D perhaps TRBD2 (7 bases). This CDR3 is built from 19 residues. The ends were cut back, 7 bases at V and 2 bases at J, with 26 bases in the middle. CDR3 in amino acids: CASISQYRGANRNTGELFF. CDR3 nucleotide sequence: TGTGCCAGCATTTCACAATATCGGGGGGCGAATCGTAACACCGGGGAGCTGTTTTTT.